The T cell receptor (beta chain) under discussion was sequenced for a study of blood T cell repertoires in COVID-19. Germline V gene lookup returns CDR1 MNHEY and CDR2 SVGAGI. Trimming cost V 7 bases and J 1 base, with 13 bases left between them. This CDR3 is 14 amino acids long. This table comes from immunoSEQ multiplex PCR, and its TCRdb copy is limited to in-frame clones, with some not included. The table includes about 94,000 clones, about four fifths detected once. This chain joins TRBV6-5 and TRBJ1-2, with D tentatively TRBD1 (5 bases). The source of this sequence is a human donor in a cohort sampled during active COVID-19. Sequenced input: peripheral blood. CDR3 sequence (DNA): TGTGCCAGCATGAAAATGCAGGGTAACTATGGCTACACCTTC. Its translation: CASMKMQGNYGYTF.